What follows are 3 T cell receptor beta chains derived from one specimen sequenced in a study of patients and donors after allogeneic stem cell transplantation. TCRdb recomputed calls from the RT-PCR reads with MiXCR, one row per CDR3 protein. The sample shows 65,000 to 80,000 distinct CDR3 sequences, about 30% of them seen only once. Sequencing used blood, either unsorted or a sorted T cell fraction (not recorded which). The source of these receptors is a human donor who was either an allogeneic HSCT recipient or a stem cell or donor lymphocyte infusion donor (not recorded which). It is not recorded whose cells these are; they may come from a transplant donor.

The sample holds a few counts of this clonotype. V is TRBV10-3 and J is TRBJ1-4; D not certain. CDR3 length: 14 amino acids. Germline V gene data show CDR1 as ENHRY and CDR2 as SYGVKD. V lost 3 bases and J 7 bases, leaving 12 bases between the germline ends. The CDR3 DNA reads TGTGCCATCAGTGATGCCGGGAACGGTGAAAAACTGTTTTTT. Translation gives CAISDAGNGEKLFF.

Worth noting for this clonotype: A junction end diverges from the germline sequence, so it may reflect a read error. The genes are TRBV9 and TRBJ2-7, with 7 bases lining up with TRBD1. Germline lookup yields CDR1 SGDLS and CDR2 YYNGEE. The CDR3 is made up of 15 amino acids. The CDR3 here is CASCVIPGTAYEQYF. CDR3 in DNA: TGTGCCAGCTGCGTAATCCCTGGGACAGCCTACGAGCAGTACTTC.

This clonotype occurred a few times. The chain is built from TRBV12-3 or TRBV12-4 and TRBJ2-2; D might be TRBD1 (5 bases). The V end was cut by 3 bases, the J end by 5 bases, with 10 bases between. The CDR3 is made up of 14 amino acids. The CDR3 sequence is CASSFQTVTGELFF. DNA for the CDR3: TGTGCCAGCAGTTTCCAGACAGTTACCGGGGAGCTGTTTTTT.